This T cell receptor (beta chain) was identified during a study of lymphopenia after photon versus proton radiotherapy. This CDR3 has 15 amino acids. Germline V CDR1 and CDR2: LNHDA, SQIVND (reference sequence). The V segment lost 10 bases and the J segment 8 bases; nucleotides outside the gene matches: 13. The protocol was immunoSEQ multiplex PCR, while the TCRdb copy is restricted to in-frame clones and leaves out a portion. The sample carries tens of thousands of clones, less than 85% recorded once. The V gene is TRBV19, the J gene TRBJ2-1; 11 bases are a match to TRBD1. The clonotype originates from a man aged 55 to 69 with pancreatic cancer. This specimen consisted of peripheral blood, obtained from a patient treated with proton-based radiotherapy. Here the CDR3 DNA reads TGTGCCACTAGACCCCGGGACAGGGGGTTGGATGAGCAGTTCTTC. Its protein is CATRPRDRGLDEQFF.